Only a few counts were recorded for the clone carrying this TCR beta chain. What it recognizes is unknown. One entry per CDR3 protein, called by TCRdb with MiXCR from the RT-PCR reads. The sample lists under 950,000 distinct CDR3 sequences; roughly 20% were seen once. The record originates from a study of response to subunit inactivated influenza vaccine. Study outcomes and limitations: The authors offered the suggestion that each seasonal influenza vaccination recruits few new T cells.

Germline lookup yields CDR1 SGHTA and CDR2 FQGNSA. The V gene lost 3 bases and the J gene lost 3 bases, with 9 bases spanning the gap. The CDR3 spans 14 residues. The specimen comprised PBMCs from blood, sampled around 5 days after vaccination. This clonotype was sampled from a man in his fifties who received an inactivated influenza vaccine. This sequence joins TRBV7-2 and TRBJ1-5; D is unresolved. The CDR3: CASSLMGFNQPQHF. As DNA, the CDR3 is TGTGCCAGCAGCTTGATGGGATTCAATCAGCCCCAGCATTTT.